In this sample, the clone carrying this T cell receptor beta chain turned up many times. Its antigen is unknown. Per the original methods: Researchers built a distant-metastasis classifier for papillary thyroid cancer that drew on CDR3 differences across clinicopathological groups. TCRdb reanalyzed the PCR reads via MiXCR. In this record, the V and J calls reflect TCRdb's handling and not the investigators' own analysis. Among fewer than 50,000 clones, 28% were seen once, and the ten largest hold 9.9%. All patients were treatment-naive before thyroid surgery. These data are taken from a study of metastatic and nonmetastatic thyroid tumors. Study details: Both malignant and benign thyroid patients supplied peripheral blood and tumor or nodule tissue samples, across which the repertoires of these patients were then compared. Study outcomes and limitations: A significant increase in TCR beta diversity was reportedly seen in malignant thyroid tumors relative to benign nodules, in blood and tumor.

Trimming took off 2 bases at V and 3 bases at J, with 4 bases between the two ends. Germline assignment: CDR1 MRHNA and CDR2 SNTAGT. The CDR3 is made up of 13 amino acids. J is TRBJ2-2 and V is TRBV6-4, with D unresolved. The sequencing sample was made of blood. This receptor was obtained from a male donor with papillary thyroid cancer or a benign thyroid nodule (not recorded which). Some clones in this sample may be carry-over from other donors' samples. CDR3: CASSDGDTGELFF. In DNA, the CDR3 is TGTGCCAGCAGTGACGGGGACACCGGGGAGCTGTTTTTT.